This is a list of T cell receptor beta chains from one sample in a study of T cells in localized non-small cell lung cancer. Generated by immunoSEQ multiplex PCR, the TCRdb table keeps only in-frame clones and is missing some. The profile covers under 20,000 clones, with 70% to 90% appearing a single time and 25% to 30% taken by the ten largest. The sequences come from peripheral blood, collected before any cancer treatment. Receptors were obtained from a female donor older than 55 with stage III squamous cell lung carcinoma. Each CDR3 is given with its conserved first and last residue. Fields, in order: D gene, J gene, clone size, CDR3 length, V gene, CDR3 DNA, CDR3 protein. A D gene is named only where the DNA matches it firmly. Clone size is not always given. Where it is, it says once, few, many or a class for expanded clones.

D gene: .
J gene: TRBJ1-2
clone size: .
CDR3 length: 14
V gene: TRBV5-6
CDR3 DNA: TGTGCCAGCAGCTTGGCAGGGTTGAACTATGGCTACACCTTC
CDR3 protein: CASSLAGLNYGYTF

D gene: TRBD1
J gene: TRBJ2-5
clone size: .
CDR3 length: 15
V gene: TRBV5-4
CDR3 DNA: TGTGCCAGCACACGGGACAGGGGCCCCGAGGAGACCCAGTACTTC
CDR3 protein: CASTRDRGPEETQYF

D gene: TRBD2
J gene: TRBJ2-2
clone size: .
CDR3 length: 18
V gene: TRBV7-3
CDR3 DNA: TGTGCCAGCAGCTCCTCACTAGCGGGGGCCATAAACACCGGGGAGCTGTTTTTT
CDR3 protein: CASSSSLAGAINTGELFF

D gene: .
J gene: TRBJ1-2
clone size: .
CDR3 length: 12
V gene: TRBV6-1
CDR3 DNA: TGTGCCAGCAGTGAACGGGTCTATGGCTACACCTTC
CDR3 protein: CASSERVYGYTF

D gene: TRBD1
J gene: TRBJ1-2
clone size: .
CDR3 length: 17
V gene: TRBV28
CDR3 DNA: TGTGCCAGCAGTTTGTGGGACAGGGGGAACGTCGGCTATGGCTACACCTTC
CDR3 protein: CASSLWDRGNVGYGYTF

D gene: .
J gene: TRBJ2-1
clone size: .
CDR3 length: 14
V gene: TRBV19
CDR3 DNA: TGTGCCAGTAGTATGACTAGTAAAGTTGGTGAGCAGTTCTTC
CDR3 protein: CASSMTSKVGEQFF

D gene: .
J gene: TRBJ1-2
clone size: .
CDR3 length: 13
V gene: TRBV5-4
CDR3 DNA: TGTGCCAGCAGGCTCGGACAATTATATGGCTACACCTTC
CDR3 protein: CASRLGQLYGYTF

D gene: TRBD2
J gene: TRBJ2-7
clone size: .
CDR3 length: 15
V gene: TRBV6-6
CDR3 DNA: TGTGCCAGCAGTTACTCGGTTAGCGGGAGCTACGAGCAGTACTTC
CDR3 protein: CASSYSVSGSYEQYF

D gene: TRBD1
J gene: TRBJ2-7
clone size: .
CDR3 length: 13
V gene: TRBV14
CDR3 DNA: TGTGCCAGCAGCCCCGACAGGGGAATTGAGCAGTACTTC
CDR3 protein: CASSPDRGIEQYF

D gene: .
J gene: TRBJ2-7
clone size: .
CDR3 length: 17
V gene: TRBV5-1
CDR3 DNA: TGCGCCAGCAGCTTGGACTTGATGCAGGGAGGTACCTACGAGCAGTACTTC
CDR3 protein: CASSLDLMQGGTYEQYF

D gene: TRBD2
J gene: TRBJ2-2
clone size: .
CDR3 length: 17
V gene: TRBV11-2
CDR3 DNA: TGTGCCAGCAGCTTAGCGGCGGTAGCGGGGTTCCCCGGGGAGCTGTTTTTT
CDR3 protein: CASSLAAVAGFPGELFF

D gene: .
J gene: TRBJ2-5
clone size: once
CDR3 length: 12
V gene: TRBV7-9
CDR3 DNA: TGTGCCAGCAGCTTAGGAGCCGATGGGCAGTACTTC
CDR3 protein: CASSLGADGQYF

D gene: .
J gene: TRBJ2-4
clone size: .
CDR3 length: 14
V gene: TRBV12-2
CDR3 DNA: TGTGCACTAGGGGGGATGGGCGCCAAAAACATTCAGTACTTC
CDR3 protein: CALGGMGAKNIQYF

D gene: TRBD1
J gene: TRBJ1-4
clone size: .
CDR3 length: 16
V gene: TRBV18
CDR3 DNA: TGTGCCAGCTCACCACCGACAGGGGAGGGAAACGAAAAACTGTTTTTT
CDR3 protein: CASSPPTGEGNEKLFF

D gene: TRBD2
J gene: TRBJ2-4
clone size: .
CDR3 length: 16
V gene: TRBV18
CDR3 DNA: TGTGCCAGCTCACCACCGGAGCGGGAAGCCAAAAACATTCAGTACTTC
CDR3 protein: CASSPPEREAKNIQYF

D gene: .
J gene: TRBJ2-7
clone size: .
CDR3 length: 14
V gene: TRBV27
CDR3 DNA: TGTGCCAGCAGTTTATCGGGGTTCTCCTACGAGCAGTACTTC
CDR3 protein: CASSLSGFSYEQYF

D gene: TRBD1
J gene: TRBJ2-1
clone size: .
CDR3 length: 15
V gene: TRBV11-2
CDR3 DNA: TGTGCCAGCAGCCTGACAGGGCAGATTTACAATGAGCAGTTCTTC
CDR3 protein: CASSLTGQIYNEQFF

D gene: TRBD1
J gene: TRBJ1-2
clone size: .
CDR3 length: 14
V gene: TRBV5-1
CDR3 DNA: TGCGCCAGCAGCTCGGACAGGGGGCTAGATGGCTACACCTTC
CDR3 protein: CASSSDRGLDGYTF

D gene: .
J gene: TRBJ1-2
clone size: .
CDR3 length: 16
V gene: TRBV28
CDR3 DNA: TGTGCCAGCAGTTCAGACCACACTTATGCTAACTATGGCTACACCTTC
CDR3 protein: CASSSDHTYANYGYTF

D gene: TRBD2
J gene: TRBJ2-2
clone size: .
CDR3 length: 17
V gene: TRBV7-3
CDR3 DNA: TGTGCCAGCAGCCCTCATAGCGGGGGCGCCAACACCGGGGAGCTGTTTTTT
CDR3 protein: CASSPHSGGANTGELFF

D gene: TRBD1
J gene: TRBJ1-5
clone size: .
CDR3 length: 13
V gene: TRBV10-2
CDR3 DNA: TGCGCCAGCAGTGAGACAGGGGATCAGCCCCAGCATTTT
CDR3 protein: CASSETGDQPQHF

D gene: TRBD2
J gene: TRBJ2-1
clone size: .
CDR3 length: 18
V gene: TRBV6-1
CDR3 DNA: TGTGCCAGCAGTGACCCAAGACTAGCGCATACTACGTCCAATGAGCAGTTCTTC
CDR3 protein: CASSDPRLAHTTSNEQFF

D gene: .
J gene: TRBJ1-5
clone size: .
CDR3 length: 14
V gene: TRBV6-1
CDR3 DNA: TGTGCCAGCAGTTTGCCAGGGGACGCTCAGCCCCAGCATTTT
CDR3 protein: CASSLPGDAQPQHF

D gene: TRBD2
J gene: TRBJ2-7
clone size: .
CDR3 length: 15
V gene: TRBV7-2
CDR3 DNA: TGTGCCAGCAGCTTAGTATTTAGCGGGGTGCGTGAGCAGTACTTC
CDR3 protein: CASSLVFSGVREQYF

D gene: .
J gene: TRBJ2-5
clone size: .
CDR3 length: 15
V gene: TRBV28
CDR3 DNA: TGTGCCAGCAGTTTACACGACGGGCCGTGGGAGACCCAGTACTTC
CDR3 protein: CASSLHDGPWETQYF

D gene: .
J gene: TRBJ1-5
clone size: .
CDR3 length: 15
V gene: TRBV2
CDR3 DNA: TGTGCCAGCAGTGATTTGGGTCATCAGTATCAGCCCCAGCATTTT
CDR3 protein: CASSDLGHQYQPQHF

D gene: .
J gene: TRBJ1-3
clone size: .
CDR3 length: 12
V gene: TRBV30
CDR3 DNA: TGTGCCTGGTCGCCAGGGAGGAACACCATATATTTT
CDR3 protein: CAWSPGRNTIYF

D gene: TRBD2
J gene: TRBJ2-4
clone size: .
CDR3 length: 17
V gene: TRBV27
CDR3 DNA: TGTGCCAGCAGTTTCTCGGCTAGCGGACTAGCCAAAAACATTCAGTACTTC
CDR3 protein: CASSFSASGLAKNIQYF

D gene: TRBD1
J gene: TRBJ2-5
clone size: .
CDR3 length: 16
V gene: TRBV4-1
CDR3 DNA: TGCGCCAGGGGACAGGAACCACCCAGAAGAGGGGAGACCCAGTACTTC
CDR3 protein: CARGQEPPRRGETQYF

D gene: TRBD1
J gene: TRBJ2-1
clone size: .
CDR3 length: 15
V gene: TRBV29-1
CDR3 DNA: TGCAGCGTTGAAGAAGGGACAGGGGTTGACAATGAGCAGTTCTTC
CDR3 protein: CSVEEGTGVDNEQFF

D gene: .
J gene: TRBJ1-6
clone size: .
CDR3 length: 15
V gene: TRBV6-1
CDR3 DNA: TGTGCCAGCAGTGGACAGAGCTCCTATAATTCACCCCTCCACTTT
CDR3 protein: CASSGQSSYNSPLHF

D gene: TRBD1
J gene: TRBJ2-1
clone size: .
CDR3 length: 13
V gene: TRBV5-4
CDR3 DNA: TGTGCCAGCAGCTTTGGTTCGGGGACAGGGCAGTTCTTC
CDR3 protein: CASSFGSGTGQFF

D gene: .
J gene: TRBJ2-3
clone size: .
CDR3 length: 15
V gene: TRBV2
CDR3 DNA: TGTGCCAGCAAAGACCCGGGGTTGAGCACAGATACGCAGTATTTT
CDR3 protein: CASKDPGLSTDTQYF

D gene: TRBD2
J gene: TRBJ2-5
clone size: .
CDR3 length: 17
V gene: TRBV27
CDR3 DNA: TGTGCCAGCAGTTTAGCGGGAGCGTCAGTCGCTGGGGAGACCCAGTACTTC
CDR3 protein: CASSLAGASVAGETQYF

D gene: .
J gene: TRBJ2-3
clone size: .
CDR3 length: 13
V gene: TRBV30
CDR3 DNA: TGTGCCTGGAGTCACCCGGGGGCAGATACGCAGTATTTT
CDR3 protein: CAWSHPGADTQYF

D gene: TRBD2
J gene: TRBJ2-5
clone size: .
CDR3 length: 15
V gene: TRBV19
CDR3 DNA: TGTGCCAGTAGTTGGAGCGGGAGAAGGCGAGAGACCCAGTACTTC
CDR3 protein: CASSWSGRRRETQYF

D gene: TRBD1
J gene: TRBJ2-2
clone size: .
CDR3 length: 18
V gene: TRBV27
CDR3 DNA: TGTGCCAGCAGTTTCTCCGGGACAGGCCTCCTCAACTACGGGGAGCTGTTTTTT
CDR3 protein: CASSFSGTGLLNYGELFF

D gene: .
J gene: TRBJ1-3
clone size: once
CDR3 length: 14
V gene: TRBV5-1
CDR3 DNA: TGCGCCAGCAGCTTGTCCGGGTCTGGAAACACCATATATTTT
CDR3 protein: CASSLSGSGNTIYF

D gene: .
J gene: TRBJ1-1
clone size: .
CDR3 length: 15
V gene: TRBV5-1
CDR3 DNA: TGCGCCAGCAGCCTGGGGTCGGCGGAGAACACTGAAGCTTTCTTT
CDR3 protein: CASSLGSAENTEAFF

D gene: TRBD1
J gene: TRBJ1-2
clone size: .
CDR3 length: 13
V gene: TRBV18
CDR3 DNA: TGTGCCAGCTCAGCACAGGGGCACTATGGCTACACCTTC
CDR3 protein: CASSAQGHYGYTF

D gene: .
J gene: TRBJ1-1
clone size: .
CDR3 length: 13
V gene: TRBV7-2
CDR3 DNA: TGTGCCAGCAGCTTCACAGGTAACACTGAAGCTTTCTTT
CDR3 protein: CASSFTGNTEAFF

D gene: .
J gene: TRBJ2-1
clone size: .
CDR3 length: 18
V gene: TRBV27
CDR3 DNA: TGTGCCAGCAGTAGGAGGTATGGCGGCCCGAGCTCCTACAATGAGCAGTTCTTC
CDR3 protein: CASSRRYGGPSSYNEQFF

D gene: .
J gene: TRBJ2-1
clone size: .
CDR3 length: 15
V gene: TRBV7-2
CDR3 DNA: TGTGCCAGCAGCTTAGCGCTCGGTTCCGGGAATGAGCAGTTCTTC
CDR3 protein: CASSLALGSGNEQFF

D gene: TRBD1
J gene: TRBJ2-7
clone size: .
CDR3 length: 11
V gene: TRBV11-2
CDR3 DNA: TGTGCCAGCGGAACACAGGGGGCTAGCCACTTC
CDR3 protein: CASGTQGASHF

D gene: TRBD1
J gene: TRBJ2-5
clone size: .
CDR3 length: 15
V gene: TRBV28
CDR3 DNA: TGTGCCAGCAGTTTAAGGACTCCACTTCAGGGGGCCCAGTACTTC
CDR3 protein: CASSLRTPLQGAQYF

D gene: .
J gene: TRBJ1-5
clone size: .
CDR3 length: 14
V gene: TRBV7-2
CDR3 DNA: TGTGCCAGCAGCTTATTTGGCCGGGGTCAGCCCCAGCATTTT
CDR3 protein: CASSLFGRGQPQHF

D gene: TRBD2
J gene: TRBJ2-1
clone size: .
CDR3 length: 16
V gene: TRBV7-9
CDR3 DNA: TGTGCCAGCAGCCCTTTAGGGACTAGCGGGCCTCGGGAGCAGTTCTTC
CDR3 protein: CASSPLGTSGPREQFF

D gene: .
J gene: TRBJ1-5
clone size: .
CDR3 length: 16
V gene: TRBV4-2
CDR3 DNA: TGTGCCAGCAGCCCCCAGCCAGGGGCCTCCAATCAGCCCCAGCATTTT
CDR3 protein: CASSPQPGASNQPQHF

D gene: TRBD1
J gene: TRBJ1-2
clone size: .
CDR3 length: 12
V gene: TRBV5-4
CDR3 DNA: TGTGCCAGCGGGACAGGGGTTGGCGGCTACACCTTC
CDR3 protein: CASGTGVGGYTF

D gene: .
J gene: TRBJ2-7
clone size: .
CDR3 length: 15
V gene: TRBV7-6
CDR3 DNA: TGTGCCAGCAGCTTAGGGGAGGCCCCTGTGGACGAGCAGTACTTC
CDR3 protein: CASSLGEAPVDEQYF

D gene: .
J gene: TRBJ2-3
clone size: .
CDR3 length: 17
V gene: TRBV15
CDR3 DNA: TGTGCCACCAGCAGAGATCTGGAGGGGGGGCGCACAGATACGCAGTATTTT
CDR3 protein: CATSRDLEGGRTDTQYF

D gene: .
J gene: TRBJ1-1
clone size: once
CDR3 length: 13
V gene: TRBV5-1
CDR3 DNA: TGCGCCAGCAGACCGGACCGGGCCACTGAAGCTTTCTTT
CDR3 protein: CASRPDRATEAFF

D gene: .
J gene: TRBJ1-2
clone size: .
CDR3 length: 13
V gene: TRBV6-5
CDR3 DNA: TGTGCCAGCAGTCCCACTCAGTACTATGGCTACACCTTC
CDR3 protein: CASSPTQYYGYTF